A single sample is the source of the 29 T cell receptor beta chains below, sequenced in a study of cytomegalovirus exposure and HLA in healthy donors. With 60 Vbeta and 13 Jbeta primers, the PCR was carried out. Some clones are missing from TCRdb's copy, which holds only in-frame ones; the method was immunoSEQ multiplex PCR. Of about 200,000 clones in the sample, approximately 70% were seen once. Material for sequencing was PBMCs. Receptor source: a woman under 40 in good health and CMV-seronegative.

This clone was detected a few times. The chain combines TRBV6-5 with TRBJ1-2, with D perhaps TRBD1 (5 bases). The CDR3 is made up of 15 amino acids. V dropped 4 bases and J dropped 3 bases, with 15 bases sitting between them. CDR1 MNHEY and CDR2 SVGAGI come from the germline V gene. The CDR3 spells CASSSIFDSDYGYTF. The CDR3 DNA sequence: TGTGCCAGCAGTTCCATCTTTGACAGCGACTATGGCTACACCTTC.

This clone was counted only a few times. The V call is TRBV25-1, the J call TRBJ2-3; D unresolved. CDR3 size: 18 residues. Germline V gene lookup returns CDR1 MGHDK and CDR2 SYGVNS. The V end lost 1 base, the J end lost 0 bases, and 17 bases lay between the germline ends. This CDR3 is CASSELSRWYGSTDTQYF. DNA for the CDR3: TGTGCCAGCAGTGAATTATCGAGGTGGTACGGGAGCACAGATACGCAGTATTTT. Full variable domain (rest looked up from reference TRBV25-1 and TRBJ2-3): EADIYQTPRYLVIGTGKKITLECSQTMGHDKMYWYQQDPGMELHLIHYSYGVNSTEKGDLSSESTVSRIRTEHFPLTLESARPSHTSQYLCASSELSRWYGSTDTQYFGPGTRLTVL.

This chain uses TRBV21-1 with TRBJ1-5; the listed D gene, TRBD1, was not tested against the DNA. TRBV21-1 is shown as a pseudogene. This CDR3 has 14 residues. The CDR3 loop reads CASQPGISNQPQHF. As DNA, the CDR3 is TGTGCCAGCCAACCAGGGATTAGCAATCAGCCCCAGCATTTT.

The chain employs TRBV21-1 and TRBJ2-7; the table's D call TRBD1 went unverified against the DNA. TRBV21-1 is classified as a pseudogene. The CDR3 is made up of 17 amino acids. Written as DNA, the CDR3 is TGTGCCAGCAGCACCGTAAAAGACACAGTTCGGCCTTACGAGCAGTACTTC. Protein sequence: CASSTVKDTVRPYEQYF.

This sequence joins TRBV6-1 and TRBJ2-7, with D possibly TRBD1 on 5 matching bases. The CDR3 is 14 residues long. CDR1 is MNHNS and CDR2 is SASEGT in the germline V gene. Trimming stripped 8 bases from V and 0 bases from J, with 14 bases between. The DNA of the CDR3 is TGTGCCAGCCGACAGAGCCTTAGCTCCTACGAGCAGTACTTC. This sequence encodes CASRQSLSSYEQYF.

The V gene is TRBV21-1, the J gene TRBJ1-1; the table's D call, TRBD1, has no DNA check behind it. TRBV21-1 is a listed pseudogene. CDR3 size: 16 residues. CDR3 nucleotides: TGTGCCAGCAGCAAAGGGGTACAGACCAAAAACACTGAAGCTTCCTTT. Translated, it gives CASSKGVQTKNTEASF.

The gene calls are TRBV14 and TRBJ2-7; tentatively, D is TRBD1 (6 bases). The V and J ends lost 1 base and 0 bases respectively, with 13 bases between them. Germline CDR1 is SGHDN and CDR2 is FVKESK. CDR3 length equals 16 residues. The CDR3 region is CASSQGQGLRSYEQYF. The CDR3, as DNA: TGTGCCAGCAGCCAAGGTCAGGGGCTGCGCTCCTACGAGCAGTACTTC.

The chain links TRBV4-1 to TRBJ2-7, with TRBD1 matching over 7 bases. Trimming removed 4 bases from V and 3 bases from J; junction bases left unmatched: 9. Germline V gene lookup returns CDR1 MGHRA and CDR2 YSYEKL. The CDR3 covers 15 residues. The CDR3 nucleotides read TGCGCCAGCAGCCTTTACAGGGGATCCAGCTACGAGCAGTACTTC. This sequence encodes CASSLYRGSSYEQYF.

The chain combines TRBV25-1 with TRBJ2-3, with D maybe TRBD2 (6 bases). Per the germline V gene, CDR1 is MGHDK and CDR2 is SYGVNS. This CDR3 spans 14 amino acids. Trimming cost V 0 bases and J 7 bases, with 11 bases left between them. CDR3 sequence: CASSEYGSGNTQYF. DNA for the CDR3: TGTGCCAGCAGTGAATATGGTAGCGGAAATACGCAGTATTTT.

Remarks on this clone: The junction does not match germline at one end; this may be a read error. The chain employs TRBV7-9 and TRBJ2-1; 11 bases align to TRBD2. Germline V lookup: CDR1 SEHNR, CDR2 FQNEAQ (reference sequence). This CDR3 is built from 16 residues. The CDR3 sequence: CSSSLGLAGPRSEQFF. Written as DNA, the CDR3 is TGTTCCAGCAGCTTAGGACTAGCGGGCCCTCGGAGTGAGCAGTTCTTC. The whole variable domain, remainder taken from reference TRBV7-9 and TRBJ2-1, is DTGVSQNPRHKITKRGQNVTFRCDPISEHNRLYWYRQTLGQGPEFLTYFQNEAQLEKSRLLSDRFSAERPKGSFSTLEIQRTEQGDSAMYLCSSSLGLAGPRSEQFFGPGTRLTVL.

This clone was picked up a small number of times. The chain links TRBV5-4 to TRBJ2-2; no reliable D call. Trimming left V 1 base short and J 5 bases short, with 6 bases between. The CDR3 has 13 residues. CDR1 SGHNT and CDR2 YYREEE come from the germline V gene (reference sequence). The CDR3 loop is CASSLSVTGELFF. CDR3 coding DNA: TGTGCCAGCAGCTTGTCGGTTACCGGGGAGCTGTTTTTT.

The chain joins TRBV7-2 to TRBJ1-1, with a weak D call TRBD1 (5 bases). CDR3 length: 12 amino acids. CDR1 SGHTA and CDR2 FQGNSA come from the germline V gene. Between the trimmed V and J ends, which lost 5 bases and 5 bases, there was a span of 9 bases. The DNA of the CDR3 is TGTGCCAGCAGCCGGGGACTAACTGAAGCTTTCTTT. Translated: CASSRGLTEAFF. Full variable domain (outside the CDR3, taken from reference TRBV7-2 and TRBJ1-1): GAGVSQSPSNKVTEKGKDVELRCDPISGHTALYWYRQSLGQGLEFLIYFQGNSAPDKSGLPSDRFSAERTGGSVSTLTIQRTQQEDSAVYLCASSRGLTEAFFGQGTRLTVV.

V and J are TRBV7-9 and TRBJ1-1; D perhaps matches TRBD1 (5 bases). The CDR3 covers 11 residues. Germline CDR1 is SEHNR and CDR2 is FQNEAQ (reference sequence). With 5 bases removed from V and 8 bases from J, the gap between germline ends came to 9 bases. The CDR3 DNA is TGTGCCAGCAGCGAAGGGGAAGAAGCTTTCTTT. It is translated as CASSEGEEAFF.

This rearrangement joins TRBV30 to TRBJ2-1, with 7 bases aligning to TRBD2. Germline V gives CDR1 GTSNPN, CDR2 SVGIG (reference sequence). Trimming at V came to 0 bases and at J to 5 bases, leaving 4 bases not matched to a gene. The CDR3 sequence is 14 residues long. This CDR3 reads CAWSVGGVNNEQFF. The CDR3 coding sequence is TGTGCCTGGAGTGTTGGGGGGGTGAACAATGAGCAGTTCTTC.

This chain connects TRBV30 to TRBJ1-5; 8 nucleotides align to TRBD1. The germline gives CDR1 GTSNPN, CDR2 SVGIG (reference sequence). There are 15 residues in the CDR3. V dropped 3 bases and J dropped 1; count of bases not matched to a gene: 5. CDR3 region: CAWSQGAGSNQPQHF. The CDR3 nucleotides are TGTGCCTGGAGCCAGGGGGCGGGAAGCAATCAGCCCCAGCATTTT.

This chain links TRBV21-1 with TRBJ2-7; whether TRBD1, the table's D call, matches the DNA was not checked. TRBV21-1 is a recognized pseudogene. The CDR3 contains 14 residues. CDR3: CASIPGQGSWEQYF. The CDR3 nucleotides read TGTGCCAGCATCCCGGGACAGGGTTCATGGGAGCAGTACTTC.

The gene calls are TRBV5-6 and TRBJ2-7, with D possibly being TRBD2 (7 bases). CDR3 length equals 14 residues. The germline CDR1 and CDR2 sequences are SGHDT and YYEEEE. V was clipped by 5 bases and J by 3 bases, with 15 bases between them. The CDR3 spells CASSWGGGGYEQYF. The DNA of the CDR3 is TGTGCCAGCAGTTGGGGGGGAGGGGGCTACGAGCAGTACTTC.

The rearrangement links TRBV30 to TRBJ1-5; weak D call: TRBD1 (6 bases). Per germline, CDR1 GTSNPN and CDR2 SVGIG (reference sequence). V lost 3 bases and J lost 6, with 24 bases in between. The CDR3 is 17 amino acids. CDR3 in amino acids: CAWSPGRGAVFGQPQHF. Here the CDR3 DNA reads TGTGCCTGGAGCCCTGGGCGGGGGGCCGTATTTGGTCAGCCCCAGCATTTT.

This clone was picked up a small number of times. The chain recombines TRBV4-3 with TRBJ1-1, with a weak D call TRBD1 (5 bases). This CDR3 is 14 amino acids long. Trimming took off 1 base at V and 8 bases at J, with 14 bases between the two ends. CDR1 is LGHNA and CDR2 is YSLEER in the germline V gene. CDR3 nucleotide sequence: TGCGCCAGCAGCCAAGTAGGAGGGGAGTCGGAAGCTTTCTTT. Translation: CASSQVGGESEAFF.

J is TRBJ2-1 and V is TRBV27, with D hard to call. Germline values: CDR1 MNHEY, CDR2 SMNVEV (reference sequence). There are 14 residues in the CDR3. Trimming took 0 bases from V and 3 from J, leaving 6 bases between them. CDR3 protein: CASSLSYSYNEQFF. The DNA of the CDR3 is TGTGCCAGCAGTTTATCATATAGCTACAATGAGCAGTTCTTC.

This chain links TRBV11-2 with TRBJ2-3; D remains unclear. CDR3 length: 16 amino acids. Germline CDR1 SGHAT, CDR2 FQNNGV. Trimming removed 0 bases from V and 0 bases from J, with 10 bases in between. Here the CDR3 DNA reads TGTGCCAGCAGCTTAGATCCCGCGCGGAGCACAGATACGCAGTATTTT. It encodes CASSLDPARSTDTQYF.

This clone was seen only a few times. The gene calls are TRBV11-2 and TRBJ1-1; D perhaps matches TRBD1 (5 bases). Germline V gives CDR1 SGHAT, CDR2 FQNNGV. V lost 5 bases to trimming and J lost 4 bases, with 14 bases between them. This CDR3 contains 14 residues. CDR3 DNA: TGTGCCAGCAGCCTGGGGGGGATTGGCACTGAAGCTTTCTTT. It codes for CASSLGGIGTEAFF.

The J gene is TRBJ1-1, the V gene TRBV7-9, with D possibly TRBD1 on 5 matching bases. The length of the CDR3 is 15 residues. Trimming took 2 bases from V and 3 from J, leaving 13 bases between them. The germline V gene encodes CDR1 SEHNR and CDR2 FQNEAQ (reference sequence). The CDR3 nucleotides read TGTGCCAGCAGCTTAATCGGGGGATCGGACACTGAAGCTTTCTTT. Its protein product is CASSLIGGSDTEAFF.

The rearrangement uses TRBV6-5 and TRBJ1-2; possibly TRBD1 for D (6 bases). Trimming took 10 bases from V and 0 from J, leaving 12 bases between them. The CDR3 has 13 residues. Germline CDR1 reads MNHEY; CDR2 reads SVGAGI. The CDR3 coding sequence is TGTGCCACAGTGGGGGCCGCTAACTATGGCTACACCTTC. Translating it yields CATVGAANYGYTF.

This chain joins TRBV29-1 and TRBJ2-7; 10 bases are shared with TRBD1. The CDR3 has 14 residues. Germline V lookup: CDR1 SQVTM, CDR2 ANQGSEA. The V gene end was trimmed by 5 bases and the J gene end by 1 base; junction bases not matched to a gene: 5. As DNA, the CDR3 is TGCAGCGTTCTTTGGACAGGGGGTTCCTACGAGCAGTACTTC. Its translation: CSVLWTGGSYEQYF.

This clone was observed once. The chain has TRBV5-3 and TRBJ1-2, with 12 bases that match TRBD1. TRBV5-3 is sorted into the ORF group, with uncertain function. There are 15 residues in the CDR3. The V and J ends lost 1 base and 8 bases, in that order; junction bases with no gene match: 6. The CDR3 coding sequence is TGTGCCAGAAGCTTGCCCGGGACAGGGGGCAAGGGCTACACCTTC. This gives the protein CARSLPGTGGKGYTF.

The rearrangement joins TRBV5-4 to TRBJ2-3, with 8 bases lining up with TRBD2. J was trimmed by 5 bases and V by 1 base; bases with no gene match: 9. Germline V gene sequence: CDR1 SGHNT, CDR2 YYREEE (reference sequence). This CDR3 spans 16 amino acids. The CDR3 DNA reads TGTGCCAGCAGCTTGTTTGGAGCGGGGGTAGGAGATACGCAGTATTTT. Amino acid sequence: CASSLFGAGVGDTQYF.

The chain joins TRBV4-2 to TRBJ2-2, with 10 bases matching TRBD1. Germline CDR1 reads LGHNA; CDR2 reads YNFKEQ. V trimming: 2 bases; J trimming: 6 bases; junction bases outside the gene matches: 6. The CDR3 spans 16 residues. CDR3 in amino acids: CASSQLRQGAAGELFF. The CDR3 nucleotides are TGTGCCAGCAGCCAATTAAGACAGGGGGCGGCCGGGGAGCTGTTTTTT.

The rearrangement links TRBV5-6 to TRBJ2-3; D remains ambiguous. The CDR3 sequence is 15 residues long. Germline lookup yields CDR1 SGHDT and CDR2 YYEEEE. Trimming shortened V by 0 bases and J by 1 base, and 9 bases separated the two germline ends. This CDR3 is CASSLVVSGTDTQYF. Written as DNA, the CDR3 is TGTGCCAGCAGCTTGGTAGTGAGTGGCACAGATACGCAGTATTTT.